A selection of T cell receptor beta chains follows, all from one sample in a study of T cell changes during pregnancy in multiple sclerosis. TCRdb's table, derived via immunoSEQ multiplex PCR, lists solely in-frame clones and lacks some. The repertoire holds around 59,000 clones, with approximately 90% as singletons. The sample here was CD4+ T cells from peripheral blood mononuclear cells, taken in the first trimester of pregnancy. The receptors were gathered from a female donor with multiple sclerosis, enrolled in a pregnancy study. CDR3s include the opening cysteine and the closing phenylalanine or tryptophan. D genes are given only for firm matches. Some rows mark clone size as missing; the rest say once, few, many or name a class of expanded clone.

DNA,CDR3,size,J,V,D
TGTGCCTGGAGTGTGGGGACAGTTTGGACTGAAGCTTTCTTT,CAWSVGTVWTEAFF,few,TRBJ1-1,TRBV30,TRBD1
TGTGCCAGCAGGAGTTGGACAGCCGTAAACACTGAAGCTTTCTTT,CASRSWTAVNTEAFF,once,TRBJ1-1,TRBV5-6,NA
TGTGCCAGCAGCTGGGGGAGGGGAGTGAACACTGAAGCTTTCTTT,CASSWGRGVNTEAFF,NA,TRBJ1-1,TRBV27,NA
TGTGCCAGCAGCTTACGGGGGGTACGGACTGAAGCTTTCTTT,CASSLRGVRTEAFF,NA,TRBJ1-1,TRBV13,NA
TGTGCCAGCAGCTTGCAACTAGCAAGGTCGGAGACCCAGTACTTC,CASSLQLARSETQYF,NA,TRBJ2-5,TRBV5-5,NA
TGTGCCAGCAGCTTACAAGGAGGCGCAACTAATGAAAAACTGTTTTTT,CASSLQGGATNEKLFF,NA,TRBJ1-4,TRBV7-2,NA
TGTGCCAGCTCACAACAGGGATGGAACACTGAAGCTTTCTTT,CASSQQGWNTEAFF,few,TRBJ1-1,TRBV18,NA
TGTGCCAGCAGCGCCGGTCGGGCGGGTAATTCACCCCTCCACTTT,CASSAGRAGNSPLHF,NA,TRBJ1-6,TRBV9,NA
TGCGCCAGCAGCTTGGGGACAGATTACTACGAGCAGTACTTC,CASSLGTDYYEQYF,NA,TRBJ2-7,TRBV5-1,NA
TGTGCCAGCACCCAAACCCCAGGCCCAATGAAAGGGGCCTATGGCTACACCTTC,CASTQTPGPMKGAYGYTF,NA,TRBJ1-2,TRBV7-2,NA
TGTGCCAGCAGCTTAGCGGAGGTTCCGAATTCACCCCTCCACTTT,CASSLAEVPNSPLHF,NA,TRBJ1-6,TRBV7-9,NA
TGCGCCAGTCGGGGCGGGGCGCAGACTGAAGCTTTCTTT,CASRGGAQTEAFF,NA,TRBJ1-1,TRBV5-1,NA
TGTGCCAGCAGTTACTCGGGACAGGGCAACTACGAGCAGTACTTC,CASSYSGQGNYEQYF,NA,TRBJ2-7,TRBV6-5,TRBD1
TGTGCCAGCAGCCAAGAGGGGGGAAGAGGCGAAAAACTGTTTTTT,CASSQEGGRGEKLFF,NA,TRBJ1-4,TRBV4-2,NA
TGTGCCAGCGCCAGGGGTAGCCCTGGGCACAACGTCCTGACTTTC,CASARGSPGHNVLTF,once,TRBJ2-6,TRBV27,NA
TGTGCCAGCTCTCCAGGGAACTATGGCTACACCTTC,CASSPGNYGYTF,NA,TRBJ1-2,TRBV2,NA
TGTGCCAGCAGCTTAGGGGGACAGTCGAATGAGCAGTTCTTC,CASSLGGQSNEQFF,NA,TRBJ2-1,TRBV7-2,TRBD1
TGTGCCAGCAGCTTAGTATCGGGGGGAGCTAATGAAAAACTGTTTTTT,CASSLVSGGANEKLFF,NA,TRBJ1-4,TRBV7-2,NA
TGTGCCAGCATCTCCGGGTTATCCAACACCGGGGAGCTGTTTTTT,CASISGLSNTGELFF,NA,TRBJ2-2,TRBV6-1,NA
TGCGCCAGCAGCTTGGCGACAGGCTACGAGCAGTACTTC,CASSLATGYEQYF,NA,TRBJ2-7,TRBV5-1,NA
TGCGCCAGCAGCCAAGAGGCCAGATTCAATCAGCCCCAGCATTTT,CASSQEARFNQPQHF,NA,TRBJ1-5,TRBV4-3,NA
TGTGCCAGCAGCTTGCCAGGCGGGGATGGCTACACCTTC,CASSLPGGDGYTF,few,TRBJ1-2,TRBV5-4,NA
TGTGCCATCACCGGACAGGGGGATGAGCAGTTCTTC,CAITGQGDEQFF,NA,TRBJ2-1,TRBV10-3,TRBD1
TGTGCCAGAAGCCGAACACAGGGCCGGTACGAGCAGTACTTC,CARSRTQGRYEQYF,NA,TRBJ2-7,TRBV5-3,NA
TGTGCCAGCAGCATGGACTACCCCACAGATACGCAGTATTTT,CASSMDYPTDTQYF,NA,TRBJ2-3,TRBV7-2,NA
TGTGCCAGCAGCTTGGTTCGACAGGTAGATGAAAAACTGTTTTTT,CASSLVRQVDEKLFF,NA,TRBJ1-4,TRBV5-6,NA
TGTGCCACCCCTGGCCGGAGTTACTATGGCTACACCTTC,CATPGRSYYGYTF,medium-sized,TRBJ1-2,TRBV6-1,NA
TGTGCCAGCAGCTTGGGATCAGGGGTGGCCTATGGCTACACCTTC,CASSLGSGVAYGYTF,NA,TRBJ1-2,TRBV5-6,NA
TGTGCCATCAGGCCGGGACAGGGGATCACCGGGGAGCTGTTTTTT,CAIRPGQGITGELFF,NA,TRBJ2-2,TRBV10-3,TRBD1
TGTGCCAGCAGCTTAGACAGGACCCGCTCTGGAAACACCATATATTTT,CASSLDRTRSGNTIYF,NA,TRBJ1-3,TRBV7-2,NA
TGTGCCAGCAGTTTGTCCAGCTATGGCTACACCTTC,CASSLSSYGYTF,NA,TRBJ1-2,TRBV28,NA
TGTGCCATCAGTGACCAGGGGAACACTGAAGCTTTCTTT,CAISDQGNTEAFF,NA,TRBJ1-1,TRBV10-3,NA